This T cell receptor beta chain appears in the sequencing data of a study of T-cell memory formation after mild COVID-19. This clonotype was observed a handful of times. One entry per CDR3 protein, called by TCRdb with MiXCR from the 5' RACE reads. The table has just over 300,000 distinct CDR3 sequences, 15% to 20% seen once. Sequencing input: PBMCs or a T cell subset sorted from them (not recorded which). The receptor was derived from a man aged 18 to 35 who had mild COVID-19 (a few samples of this study predate the infection). Cell type and time point are not known.

The CDR3 protein is CASSPQGDTGELFF. The CDR3 nucleotides are TGTGCCAGCAGCCCTCAGGGGGACACCGGGGAGCTGTTTTTT. The gene calls are TRBV7-2 and TRBJ2-2, with 7 bases that match TRBD1. Germline assignment: CDR1 SGHTA and CDR2 FQGNSA. V shed 5 bases and J 3 bases; nucleotides not matched to a gene: 3. The CDR3 spans 14 residues.